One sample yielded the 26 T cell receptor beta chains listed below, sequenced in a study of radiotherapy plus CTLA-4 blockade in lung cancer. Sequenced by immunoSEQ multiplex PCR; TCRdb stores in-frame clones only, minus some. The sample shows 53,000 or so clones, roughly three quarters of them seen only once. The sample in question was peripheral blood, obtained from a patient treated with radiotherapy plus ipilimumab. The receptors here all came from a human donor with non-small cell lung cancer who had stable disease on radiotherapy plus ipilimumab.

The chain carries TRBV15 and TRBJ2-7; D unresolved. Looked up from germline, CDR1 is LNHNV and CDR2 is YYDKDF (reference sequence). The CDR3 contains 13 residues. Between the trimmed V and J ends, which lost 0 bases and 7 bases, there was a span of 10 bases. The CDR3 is CATSRDLSYEQYF. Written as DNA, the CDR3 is TGTGCCACCAGCAGAGATTTGAGCTATGAGCAGTACTTC.

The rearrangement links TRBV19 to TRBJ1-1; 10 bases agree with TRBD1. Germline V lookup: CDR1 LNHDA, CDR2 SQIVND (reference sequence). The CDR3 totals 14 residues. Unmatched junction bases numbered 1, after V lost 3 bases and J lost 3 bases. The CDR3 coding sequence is TGTGCCAGTAGTATGACAGGGGGCTACACTGAAGCTTTCTTT. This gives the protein CASSMTGGYTEAFF. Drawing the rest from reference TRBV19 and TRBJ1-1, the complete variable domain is DGGITQSPKYLFRKEGQNVTLSCEQNLNHDAMYWYRQDPGQGLRLIYYSQIVNDFQKGDIAEGYSVSREKKESFPLTVTSAQKNPTAFYLCASSMTGGYTEAFFGQGTRLTVV.

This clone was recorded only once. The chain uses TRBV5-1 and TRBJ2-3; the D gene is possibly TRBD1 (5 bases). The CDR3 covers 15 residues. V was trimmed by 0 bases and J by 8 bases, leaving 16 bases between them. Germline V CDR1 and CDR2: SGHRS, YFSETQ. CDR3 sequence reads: CASSLGAQVKGTQYF. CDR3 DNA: TGCGCCAGCAGCTTGGGGGCACAGGTCAAGGGTACGCAGTATTTT.

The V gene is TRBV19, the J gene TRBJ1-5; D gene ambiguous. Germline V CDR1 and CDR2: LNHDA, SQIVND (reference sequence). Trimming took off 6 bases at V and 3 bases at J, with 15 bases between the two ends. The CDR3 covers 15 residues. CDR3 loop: CASSLLERSNQPQHF. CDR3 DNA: TGTGCCAGTAGCCTTCTTGAACGTTCCAATCAGCCCCAGCATTTT. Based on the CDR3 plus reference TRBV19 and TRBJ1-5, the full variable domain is DGGITQSPKYLFRKEGQNVTLSCEQNLNHDAMYWYRQDPGQGLRLIYYSQIVNDFQKGDIAEGYSVSREKKESFPLTVTSAQKNPTAFYLCASSLLERSNQPQHFGDGTRLSIL.

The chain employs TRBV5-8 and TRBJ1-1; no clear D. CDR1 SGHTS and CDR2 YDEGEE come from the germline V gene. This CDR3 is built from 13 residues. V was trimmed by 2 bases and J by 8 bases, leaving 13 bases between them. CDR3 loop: CASSFLLQLEAFF. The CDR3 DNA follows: TGTGCCAGCAGCTTTCTTTTACAGTTGGAAGCTTTCTTT.

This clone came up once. CDR3 sequence reads: CASSVGLLYEQYF. CDR3 nucleotide sequence: TGTGCCAGCAGCGTCGGACTCCTCTACGAGCAGTACTTC. The chain uses TRBV9 and TRBJ2-5, with a tentative D call TRBD2 (5 bases). The end of the DNA fits TRBJ2-7 better, so the J call may be wrong. Germline V gene data show CDR1 as SGDLS and CDR2 as YYNGEE. CDR3 length: 13 residues.

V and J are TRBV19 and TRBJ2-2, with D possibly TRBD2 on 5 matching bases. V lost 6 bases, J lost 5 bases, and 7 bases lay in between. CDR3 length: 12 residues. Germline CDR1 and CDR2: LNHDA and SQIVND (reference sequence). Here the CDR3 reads CASREGTGELFF. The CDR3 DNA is TGTGCCAGTAGAGAGGGAACCGGGGAGCTGTTTTTT.

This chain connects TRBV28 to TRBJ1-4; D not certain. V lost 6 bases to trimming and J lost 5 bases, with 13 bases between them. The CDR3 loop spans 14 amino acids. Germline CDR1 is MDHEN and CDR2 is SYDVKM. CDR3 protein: CASRGEGRNEKLFF. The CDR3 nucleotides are TGTGCCAGCAGGGGAGAGGGTCGGAATGAAAAACTGTTTTTT. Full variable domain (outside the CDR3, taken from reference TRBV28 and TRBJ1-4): DVKVTQSSRYLVKRTGEKVFLECVQDMDHENMFWYRQDPGLGLRLIYFSYDVKMKEKGDIPEGYSVSREKKERFSLILESASTNQTSMYLCASRGEGRNEKLFFGSGTQLSVL.

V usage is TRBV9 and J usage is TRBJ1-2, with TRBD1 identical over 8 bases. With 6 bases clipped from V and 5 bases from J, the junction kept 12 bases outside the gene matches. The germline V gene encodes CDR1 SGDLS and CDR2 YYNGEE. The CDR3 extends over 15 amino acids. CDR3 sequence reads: CASTRNLDREYGYTF. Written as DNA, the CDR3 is TGTGCCAGCACGAGAAACTTGGACAGGGAGTATGGCTACACCTTC. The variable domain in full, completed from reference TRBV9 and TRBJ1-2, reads DSGVTQTPKHLITATGQRVTLRCSPRSGDLSVYWYQQSLDQGLQFLIQYYNGEERAKGNILERFSAQQFPDLHSELNLSSLELGDSALYFCASTRNLDREYGYTFGSGTRLTVV.

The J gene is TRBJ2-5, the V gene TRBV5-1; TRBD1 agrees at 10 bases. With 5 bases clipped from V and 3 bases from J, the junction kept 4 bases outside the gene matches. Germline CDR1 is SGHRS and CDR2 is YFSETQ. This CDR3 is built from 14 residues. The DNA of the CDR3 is TGCGCCAGCAGTGAGACAGGGGGCGAAGAGACCCAGTACTTC. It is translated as CASSETGGEETQYF.

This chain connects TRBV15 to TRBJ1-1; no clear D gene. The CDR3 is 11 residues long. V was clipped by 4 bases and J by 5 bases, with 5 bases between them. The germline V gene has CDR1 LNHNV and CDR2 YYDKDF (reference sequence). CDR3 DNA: TGTGCCACCAGCATCGGGACTGAAGCTTTCTTT. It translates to CATSIGTEAFF.

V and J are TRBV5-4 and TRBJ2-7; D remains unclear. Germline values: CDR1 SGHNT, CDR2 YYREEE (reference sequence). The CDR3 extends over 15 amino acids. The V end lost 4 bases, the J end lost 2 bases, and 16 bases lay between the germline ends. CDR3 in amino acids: CASSRRMDGAYEQYV. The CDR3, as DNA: TGTGCCAGCAGCCGAAGAATGGACGGAGCCTACGAGCAGTACGTC.

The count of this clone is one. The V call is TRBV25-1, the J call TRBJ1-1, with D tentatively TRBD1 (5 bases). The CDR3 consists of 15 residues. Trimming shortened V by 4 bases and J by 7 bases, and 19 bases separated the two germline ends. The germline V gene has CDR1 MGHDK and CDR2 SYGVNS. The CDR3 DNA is TGTGCCAGCAGTGTCGCACAACCGGGACGCCTTGAAGCTTTCTTT. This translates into CASSVAQPGRLEAFF.

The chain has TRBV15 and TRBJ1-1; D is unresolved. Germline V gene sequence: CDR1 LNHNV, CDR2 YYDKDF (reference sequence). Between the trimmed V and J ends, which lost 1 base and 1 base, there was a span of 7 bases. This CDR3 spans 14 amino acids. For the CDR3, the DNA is TGTGCCACCAGCAGAGTGGACGGGAACACTGAAGCTTTCTTT. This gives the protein CATSRVDGNTEAFF.

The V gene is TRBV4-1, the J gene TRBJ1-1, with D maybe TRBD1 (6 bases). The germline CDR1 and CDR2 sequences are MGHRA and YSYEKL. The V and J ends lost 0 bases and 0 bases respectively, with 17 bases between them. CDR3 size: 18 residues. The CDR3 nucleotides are TGCGCCAGCAGCCAAGATAGGGGACAAAGAACTATGAACACTGAAGCTTTCTTT. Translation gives CASSQDRGQRTMNTEAFF.

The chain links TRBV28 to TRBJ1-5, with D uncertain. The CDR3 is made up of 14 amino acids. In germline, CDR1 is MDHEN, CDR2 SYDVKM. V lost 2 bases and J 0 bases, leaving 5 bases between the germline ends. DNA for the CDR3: TGTGCCAGCAGTTTAAGCCTTAGCAATCAGCCCCAGCATTTT. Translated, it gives CASSLSLSNQPQHF.

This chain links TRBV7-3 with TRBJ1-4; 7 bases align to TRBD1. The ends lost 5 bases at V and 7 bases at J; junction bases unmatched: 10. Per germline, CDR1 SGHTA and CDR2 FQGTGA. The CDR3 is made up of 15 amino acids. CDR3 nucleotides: TGTGCCAGCAGCCCTACAGGGGCGGGGGGTGAAAAACTGTTTTTT. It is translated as CASSPTGAGGEKLFF.

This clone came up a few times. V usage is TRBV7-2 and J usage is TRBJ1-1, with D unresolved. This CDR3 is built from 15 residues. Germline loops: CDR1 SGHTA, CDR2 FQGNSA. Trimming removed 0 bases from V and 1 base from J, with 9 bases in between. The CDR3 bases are TGTGCCAGCAGCTTAGCGTGGTTGGGGAACACTGAAGCTTTCTTT. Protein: CASSLAWLGNTEAFF. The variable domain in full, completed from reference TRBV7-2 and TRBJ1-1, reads GAGVSQSPSNKVTEKGKDVELRCDPISGHTALYWYRQSLGQGLEFLIYFQGNSAPDKSGLPSDRFSAERTGGSVSTLTIQRTQQEDSAVYLCASSLAWLGNTEAFFGQGTRLTVV.

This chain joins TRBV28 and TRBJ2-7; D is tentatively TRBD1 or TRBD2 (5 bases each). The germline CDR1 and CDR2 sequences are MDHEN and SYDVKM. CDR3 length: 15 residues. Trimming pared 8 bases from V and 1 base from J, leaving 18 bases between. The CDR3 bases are TGTGCCAGCGGGACCGCCCTATTAGGGTCCTACGAGCAGTACGTC. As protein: CASGTALLGSYEQYV.

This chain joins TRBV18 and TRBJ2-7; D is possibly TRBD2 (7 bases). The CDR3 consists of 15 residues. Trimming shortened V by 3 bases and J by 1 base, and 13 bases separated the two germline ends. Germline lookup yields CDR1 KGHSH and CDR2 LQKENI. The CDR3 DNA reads TGTGCCAGCTCACCGGGGGGGGCTCGGTCCTACGAGCAGTACTTC. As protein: CASSPGGARSYEQYF. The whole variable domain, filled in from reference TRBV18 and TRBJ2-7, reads NAGVMQNPRHLVRRRGQEARLRCSPMKGHSHVYWYRQLPEEGLKFMVYLQKENIIDESGMPKERFSAEFPKEGPSILRIQQVVRGDSAAYFCASSPGGARSYEQYFGPGTRLTVT.

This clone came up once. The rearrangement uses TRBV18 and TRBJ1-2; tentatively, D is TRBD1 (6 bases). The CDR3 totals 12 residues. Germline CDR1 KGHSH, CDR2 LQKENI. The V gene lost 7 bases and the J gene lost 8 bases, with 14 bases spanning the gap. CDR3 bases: TGTGCCAGCTTTCAGACCAGGGGAGGCTACACCTTC. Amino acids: CASFQTRGGYTF.

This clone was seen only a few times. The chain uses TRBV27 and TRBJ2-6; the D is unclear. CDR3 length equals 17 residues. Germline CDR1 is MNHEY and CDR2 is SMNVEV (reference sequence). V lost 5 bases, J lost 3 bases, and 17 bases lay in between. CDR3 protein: CASSDVGRTFGANVLTF. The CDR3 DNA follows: TGTGCCAGCAGTGACGTAGGCAGAACTTTTGGGGCCAACGTCCTGACTTTC.

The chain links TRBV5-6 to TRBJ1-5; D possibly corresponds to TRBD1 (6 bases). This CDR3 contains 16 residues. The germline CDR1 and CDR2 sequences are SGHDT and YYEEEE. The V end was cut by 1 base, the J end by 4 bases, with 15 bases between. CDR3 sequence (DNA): TGTGCCAGCAGCTTGTATCAGGGGCAGATTAATCAGCCCCAGCATTTT. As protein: CASSLYQGQINQPQHF.

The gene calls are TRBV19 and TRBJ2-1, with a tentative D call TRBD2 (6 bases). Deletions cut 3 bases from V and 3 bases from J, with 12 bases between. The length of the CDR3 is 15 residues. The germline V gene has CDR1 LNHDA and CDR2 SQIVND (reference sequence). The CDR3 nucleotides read TGTGCCAGTAGTATTCCCTGGGGGGTCTACAATGAGCAGTTCTTC. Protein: CASSIPWGVYNEQFF.

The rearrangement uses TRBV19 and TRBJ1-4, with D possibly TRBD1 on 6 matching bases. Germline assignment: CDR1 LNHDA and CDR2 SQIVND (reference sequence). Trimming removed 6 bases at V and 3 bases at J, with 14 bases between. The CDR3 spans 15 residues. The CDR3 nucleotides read TGTGCCAGTAGGGACTCAGGGGTAGCTAATGAAAAACTGTTTTTT. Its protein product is CASRDSGVANEKLFF.

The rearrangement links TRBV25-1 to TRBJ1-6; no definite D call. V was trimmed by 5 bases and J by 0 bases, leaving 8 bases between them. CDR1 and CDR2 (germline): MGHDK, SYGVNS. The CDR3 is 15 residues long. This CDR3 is CASSIASSYNSPLHF. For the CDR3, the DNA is TGTGCCAGCAGTATCGCAAGCTCCTATAATTCACCCCTCCACTTT.